The 9 T cell receptor beta chains presented below share a single source sample, sequenced in a study of cytomegalovirus exposure and HLA in healthy donors. A multiplex PCR was run with 60 Vbeta primers and 13 Jbeta primers. Produced via immunoSEQ multiplex PCR; TCRdb's table is partial and in-frame only. The sample shows some 180,000 clones, 9.5% of them seen only once. Sequenced input: PBMCs. These receptors were collected from a woman aged 30 to 39 in good health and CMV-seropositive.

This sequence joins TRBV7-2 and TRBJ2-7; TRBD1 is a possible D gene (6 bases). CDR3 size: 15 residues. Trimming took 1 base from V and 4 from J, leaving 14 bases between them. Germline CDR1 is SGHTA and CDR2 is FQGNSA. The CDR3 region has the DNA TGTGCCAGCAGCTTAGTCAGGGGCTCCGTTTACGAGCAGTACTTC. Protein sequence: CASSLVRGSVYEQYF.

This clone was recorded a few times. CDR3 sequence (DNA): TGTGCCAGGTTGAGGGCGGGCACTGAAGCTTTCTTT. Protein sequence: CARLRAGTEAFF. This chain links TRBV5-5 with TRBJ1-1, with D unclear. The CDR3 extends over 12 amino acids. Germline lookup yields CDR1 SGHKS and CDR2 YYEKEE (reference sequence). Trimming stripped 8 bases from V and 4 bases from J, with 12 bases between.

CDR3 DNA: TGTGCCAGCAGCATGGGGACAGGGGAGAGCAATCAGCCCCAGCATTTT. Residues: CASSMGTGESNQPQHF. The J gene is TRBJ1-5, the V gene TRBV5-6, with 10 bases lining up with TRBD1. V shed 4 bases and J 1 base; nucleotides not matched to a gene: 5. The CDR3 totals 16 residues. Germline CDR1 and CDR2: SGHDT and YYEEEE.

The V and J genes are TRBV4-1 and TRBJ1-1; D remains unclear. Germline V gene sequence: CDR1 MGHRA, CDR2 YSYEKL. V gave up 7 bases and J gave up 1 base, with 13 bases separating them. This CDR3 has 14 amino acids. The CDR3, as DNA: TGCGCCAGCAACCCGCGAGCTTCGAACACTGAAGCTTTCTTT. Translated: CASNPRASNTEAFF.

The chain couples TRBV5-1 to TRBJ2-2; TRBD1 matches 8 bases. The junction had 4 bases not matched to a gene; V was cut back by 4 bases and J by 5 bases. The length of the CDR3 is 14 residues. CDR1 and CDR2 from the germline V gene are SGHRS and YFSETQ. The CDR3 DNA is TGCGCCAGCAGCGCTGACAGGGGAACCGGGGAGCTGTTTTTT. Its protein product is CASSADRGTGELFF.

This clone was found a few times. The CDR3 DNA is TGTGCCAGCAGCTCGGGGACAGGGGGAATGAACACTGAAGCTTTCTTT. Translation gives CASSSGTGGMNTEAFF. The chain recombines TRBV27 with TRBJ1-1, with 11 nucleotides matching TRBD1. Germline loops: CDR1 MNHEY, CDR2 SMNVEV (reference sequence). The trim removed 6 bases at V and 0 bases at J, leaving 6 bases unmatched. The CDR3 loop spans 16 amino acids.

This clone was counted a few times. The chain is built from TRBV6-5 and TRBJ2-7; D may be TRBD2 (5 bases). The ends were cut back, 2 bases at V and 0 bases at J, with 11 bases in the middle. The CDR3 totals 15 residues. Germline assignment: CDR1 MNHEY and CDR2 SVGAGI. In DNA form, the CDR3 reads TGTGCCAGCAGTTACGAGGCGGGCCCCTCCTACGAGCAGTACTTC. Translated, it gives CASSYEAGPSYEQYF.

This clone has a handful of counts. The V and J genes are TRBV29-1 and TRBJ2-7; 8 nucleotides match TRBD2. Germline V gene lookup returns CDR1 SQVTM and CDR2 ANQGSEA. Germline trimming cut 5 bases from V and 2 bases from J; bases unmatched to any gene: 2. This CDR3 has 12 amino acids. CDR3 residues: CSVSGSPYEQYF. The CDR3 DNA sequence: TGCAGCGTTAGCGGGAGTCCCTACGAGCAGTACTTC.

This rearrangement joins TRBV5-5 to TRBJ1-3, with unresolved D. The CDR3 extends over 14 amino acids. Trimming shortened V by 4 bases and J by 3 bases, and 11 bases separated the two germline ends. Per the germline V gene, CDR1 is SGHKS and CDR2 is YYEKEE (reference sequence). The CDR3 bases are TGTGCCAGCAGCGACGGGAATCTTGGAAACACCATATATTTT. It specifies CASSDGNLGNTIYF.